Here is one TCR beta chain with its context. Antigen unknown. The data originate from a study of cytomegalovirus exposure and HLA in healthy donors. Study results and caveats: Presence/absence analyses treated sequencing depth as roughly uniform across donors.

Germline V gene data show CDR1 as MDHEN and CDR2 as SYDVKM. Unmatched junction bases numbered 12, after V lost 7 bases and J lost 2 bases. The CDR3 has 16 residues. 60 Vbeta and 13 Jbeta primers were used in PCR. Method: immunoSEQ multiplex PCR; TCRdb's copy keeps in-frame clones and lacks some. The table records some 180,000 clones, roughly 90% of them present only once. This chain connects TRBV28 to TRBJ2-7, with TRBD2 identical over 9 bases. The TCR comes from a boy aged 2 to 10 in good health and CMV-seronegative. Sequences were obtained from PBMCs. CDR3 bases: TGTGCCAGCAATTTGGGGTGGCGGGAGGGCCCCTACGAGCAGTACTTC. Amino acids: CASNLGWREGPYEQYF.